This is a list of T cell receptor beta chains from one sample in a study of technical replicates of blood from several donors. Libraries were prepared by immunoSEQ multiplex PCR; TCRdb keeps only in-frame clonotypes and omits some of them. This table holds 65,000 to 90,000 clones, 93% found once. Sequencing was carried out using T cells isolated from PBMCs. The receptor source for this set is a human donor in good health. Each CDR3 is given with its conserved first and last residue. Each record gives: V gene, clone size, J gene, D gene, CDR3 DNA, CDR3 protein. D genes are given only for firm matches. The size field is filled for only some rows; it gives once, few, many or a size class.

>TRBV14|NA|TRBJ2-1|NA
TGTGCCAGCAGCCAAGGTGGGCAGACTGAGCAGTTCTTC
CASSQGGQTEQFF
>TRBV14|NA|TRBJ1-4|TRBD1
TGTGCCAGCAGCCAAGGTGGGACAGGGGGCCCCTTCGGAGAAAAACTGTTTTTT
CASSQGGTGGPFGEKLFF
>TRBV6-1|NA|TRBJ1-4|TRBD1
TGTGCCACCCGAAGAGGACAGGGCAATGAAAAACTGTTTTTT
CATRRGQGNEKLFF
>TRBV4-2|NA|TRBJ1-5|NA
TGTGCCAGCAGCCAATTTTTCTCGCAGCCCCAGCATTTT
CASSQFFSQPQHF
>TRBV28|NA|TRBJ1-4|NA
TGTGCCAGCACCCTCGGGGATTCAGCTAATGAAAAACTGTTTTTT
CASTLGDSANEKLFF
>TRBV30|once|TRBJ1-2|TRBD1
TGTGCCTGGAGTACCCGGACAGGGTTCCACTATGGCTACACCTTC
CAWSTRTGFHYGYTF
>TRBV19|NA|TRBJ2-6|NA
TGTGCCAGTAATAGGTTTCAAGGGGTCGCGGGGGCCAACGTCCTGACTTTC
CASNRFQGVAGANVLTF
>TRBV21-1|once|TRBJ2-5|NA
TGTGCCAGCAGCGAAACCAAACAGTACCAAGAGACCCAGTACTTC
CASSETKQYQETQYF
>TRBV9|NA|TRBJ1-5|TRBD1
TGTGCCAGCAGCGTACCCCGCGTTGGACAGGGGAAAAATCAGCCCCAGCATTTT
CASSVPRVGQGKNQPQHF
>TRBV21-1|NA|TRBJ2-3|NA
TGTGCCAGCAGCAAAGGAGGAAGTTCGCCGGGCACAGATACGCAGTATTTT
CASSKGGSSPGTDTQYF
>TRBV29-1|NA|TRBJ2-1|TRBD2
TGCAGCGTTGGGACTAGCGGAGGATACAATGAGCAGTTCTTC
CSVGTSGGYNEQFF
>TRBV4-1|NA|TRBJ2-1|TRBD2
TGCGCCAGCAGCCAAGGCTGGACTAGCTCTGAGCAGTTCTTC
CASSQGWTSSEQFF
>TRBV19|NA|TRBJ1-6|TRBD1
TGTGCCAGTAGTTTGGACAGGGGAGATTCACCCCTCCACTTT
CASSLDRGDSPLHF
>TRBV7-9|NA|TRBJ2-4|TRBD2
TGTGCCAGCAGCTTTCCTCCTCTCGGCGGGAGGGCCCCGAAAAACATTCAGTACTTC
CASSFPPLGGRAPKNIQYF
>TRBV28|NA|TRBJ2-1|TRBD2
TGTGCCAGCAGTTTAGCTTCTTTGAGCGGGAGTGGCAATGAGCAGTTCTTC
CASSLASLSGSGNEQFF
>TRBV30|NA|TRBJ2-7|NA
TGTGCCTGGAGTGAATGGTCAGGGGCCCATCCCTACGAGCAGTACTTC
CAWSEWSGAHPYEQYF
>TRBV4-1|NA|TRBJ1-4|NA
TGCGCCAGCAGCCTCCTCCCAGGTGAAAAACTGTTTTTT
CASSLLPGEKLFF
>TRBV7-9|NA|TRBJ1-1|TRBD1
TGTGCCAGCTCAACGGACAGGGGGTATTGGAACACTGAAGCTTTCTTT
CASSTDRGYWNTEAFF
>TRBV10-2|NA|TRBJ2-2|TRBD2
TGCGCCAGCAGTGATTTGCCTAGCGGGGGGGCCGGGGAGCTGTTTTTT
CASSDLPSGGAGELFF
>TRBV6-1|NA|TRBJ2-7|NA
TGTGCCAGCAGCCCTTTAGTCGAGTCTGGGCAGTACTTC
CASSPLVESGQYF
>TRBV7-2|NA|TRBJ1-1|NA
TGTGCCAGCACCAAAGTAACAATGAACACTGAAGCTTTCTTT
CASTKVTMNTEAFF
>TRBV19|NA|TRBJ2-7|TRBD2
TGTGCCAGTAGTATCCGGGGGGTGCAGTACTTC
CASSIRGVQYF
>TRBV27|once|TRBJ2-7|NA
TGTGCCAGCAGTTACAGGGAATCCTACGAGCAGTACTTC
CASSYRESYEQYF
>TRBV6-5|NA|TRBJ1-2|NA
TGTGCCAGCAGGGCCTTTCCGGGCTATGGCTACACCTTC
CASRAFPGYGYTF
>TRBV5-1|NA|TRBJ1-1|NA
TGCGCCAGCAGCATCACAGAGGGCACTGAAGCTTTCTTT
CASSITEGTEAFF
>TRBV19|NA|TRBJ2-7|TRBD2
TGTGCCAGTAGTCCCGGGACTAGCGTTTCCGAGCAGTACTTC
CASSPGTSVSEQYF
>TRBV6-1|NA|TRBJ1-2|TRBD1
TGTGCCAGCAGTGAAGACAGGGGCTTCTATGGCTACACCTTC
CASSEDRGFYGYTF
>TRBV7-9|NA|TRBJ1-2|NA
TGTGCCAGCAGGAGGGACATTAACTATGGCTACACCTTC
CASRRDINYGYTF
>TRBV12-5|NA|TRBJ2-7|TRBD2
TGTGCTAGTGGGGGGGGGACCTCCCTGATTCCGGGCGAGCAGTACTTC
CASGGGTSLIPGEQYF
>TRBV11-3|NA|TRBJ1-1|NA
TGTGCCAGCAGTCAGGGGTTGGACACTGAAGCTTTCTTT
CASSQGLDTEAFF
>TRBV7-7|NA|TRBJ2-5|TRBD2
TGTGCTAGCAGCCCCGCGGGGGGGCCAGGAGAGACCCAGTACTTC
CASSPAGGPGETQYF
>TRBV13|NA|TRBJ2-1|TRBD2
TGTGCCAGCAGCTCCGAGCGGGAGGCCTACAATGAGCAGTTCTTC
CASSSEREAYNEQFF
>TRBV2|NA|TRBJ2-5|TRBD2
TGTGCCAGCAGCGTGGGACTAGAAGAGACCCAGTACTTC
CASSVGLEETQYF
>TRBV28|NA|TRBJ2-7|TRBD2
TGTGCCAGCACTTTAGGTGGACTAGCGGGAGCGTATACCCCCTACGAGCAGTACTTC
CASTLGGLAGAYTPYEQYF
>TRBV5-1|NA|TRBJ2-1|TRBD1
TGCGCCAGCAGCTTGTCAGGGACAGGGAATCAAGATGAGCAGTTCTTC
CASSLSGTGNQDEQFF
>TRBV9|NA|TRBJ2-7|TRBD2
TGTGCCAGCAGCCCAGCTAGCGGGGGGACCTACGAGCAGTACTTC
CASSPASGGTYEQYF
>TRBV6-1|few|TRBJ1-1|NA
TGTGCCAGCAACCCACTCCTGAACACTGAAGCTTTCTTT
CASNPLLNTEAFF
>TRBV4-1|NA|TRBJ2-1|TRBD1
TGCGCCAGCAGACCACAGGGGCTCTCCGGGAATGAGCAGTTCTTC
CASRPQGLSGNEQFF
>TRBV12-5|NA|TRBJ1-1|NA
TGTGCTAGTGGCCCTTCCCCACAGGGACTAAGTGAAGCTTTCTTT
CASGPSPQGLSEAFF
>TRBV4-1|NA|TRBJ2-7|NA
TGCGCCAGCAGCCAAGTCTACGGGGACTCCTACGAGCAGTACTTC
CASSQVYGDSYEQYF
>TRBV21-1|once|TRBJ1-2|NA
TGTGCCAGCAGCAAAGTGGGGACTTGGTTAGGGGATTGCGGCTATGGCTACACCTTC
CASSKVGTWLGDCGYGYTF
>TRBV9|NA|TRBJ2-1|NA
TGTGCCAGCAGCGTAGACGGGGTGTCCTACAATGAGCAGTTCTTC
CASSVDGVSYNEQFF
>TRBV2|NA|TRBJ1-2|NA
TGTGCCAGCAGTGAAGGCACAGTCCATGGCTACACCTTC
CASSEGTVHGYTF
>TRBV10-3|few|TRBJ1-6|NA
TGTGCCACCGAGGAAGGGGGGGCAGGTTCACCCCTCCACTTT
CATEEGGAGSPLHF
>TRBV6-6|NA|TRBJ1-1|TRBD1
TGTGCCAGCAGTGATTACAGGGGATTGAACACTGAAGCTTTCTTT
CASSDYRGLNTEAFF